A single sample gave rise to the 29 T cell receptor beta chains below, sequenced in a study of Ad26.COV2.S vaccination and SARS-CoV-2 variants. Clones were read by immunoSEQ multiplex PCR, and TCRdb kept only the in-frame ones, dropping some. The profile shows under 300,000 clones, around nine tenths of them singletons. The treatment denotes: some 20 received Ad26.COV2.S at low or high dose, single or two shots; roughly 5 received placebo; per-sample allocation not given. Each sample was drawn 63 days after the first injection (of vaccine or placebo). Sequencing was performed on peripheral blood, taken in a trial of Ad26.COV2.S vaccine versus placebo. These receptors all come from a person aged 18-65 years who received the Ad26.COV2.S COVID-19 vaccine or a placebo.

The chain employs TRBV5-6 and TRBJ1-5; 7 bases are shared with TRBD1. The junction had 6 bases not matched to a gene; V was cut back by 4 bases and J by 2 bases. Germline-derived CDR1 and CDR2 are SGHDT and YYEEEE. The CDR3 runs to 15 residues. CDR3 in amino acids: CASSDRTGRNQPQHF. The CDR3 bases are TGTGCCAGCAGCGACAGGACAGGTCGCAATCAGCCCCAGCATTTT.

V and J are TRBV24-1 and TRBJ1-2; weak D call: TRBD1 (5 bases). There are 13 residues in the CDR3. V lost 8 bases and J lost 8, with 17 bases in between. The germline V gene has CDR1 KGHDR and CDR2 SFDVKD. CDR3 loop: CATKPGPGSGYTF. DNA for the CDR3: TGTGCCACCAAGCCCGGTCCAGGGTCGGGCTACACCTTC.

The chain combines TRBV7-2 with TRBJ2-3, with a possible D match to TRBD2 (5 bases). The CDR3 has 16 residues. Germline loops: CDR1 SGHTA, CDR2 FQGNSA. Trimming took off 4 bases at V and 0 bases at J, with 14 bases between the two ends. This chain's CDR3 is CASSYAAVPSTDTQYF. CDR3 nucleotides: TGTGCCAGCAGCTACGCAGCGGTTCCTAGCACAGATACGCAGTATTTT.

This chain uses TRBV11-2 with TRBJ2-5; D may be TRBD1 or TRBD2 (6 bases each). The V end was cut by 7 bases, the J end by 2 bases, with 17 bases between. There are 15 residues in the CDR3. Germline-derived CDR1 and CDR2 are SGHAT and FQNNGV. This chain's CDR3 is CASTLRRGLQETQYF. CDR3 nucleotide sequence: TGTGCCAGCACCCTCCGCCGGGGGCTTCAAGAGACCCAGTACTTC. Looking up the rest from reference TRBV11-2 and TRBJ2-5 gives the full variable domain: EAGVAQSPRYKIIEKRQSVAFWCNPISGHATLYWYQQILGQGPKLLIQFQNNGVVDDSQLPKDRFSAERLKGVDSTLKIQPAKLEDSAVYLCASTLRRGLQETQYFGPGTRLLVL.

The chain joins TRBV3-1 (or the pseudogene TRBV3-2) to TRBJ1-2, with 10 bases lining up with TRBD1. The germline gives CDR1 LGHDT, CDR2 YNNKEL (reference sequence). The CDR3 length is 15 residues. Trimming at V came to 4 bases and at J to 7 bases, leaving 9 bases not matched to a gene. The chain's CDR3 is CASSPTRQGAGGYTF. The CDR3 DNA follows: TGTGCCAGCAGCCCTACCCGACAGGGGGCGGGTGGCTACACCTTC.

CDR3 DNA sequence: TGTGCCAGTAGTAGAACCAGCGGACTAAACACCGGGGAGCTGTTTTTT. Amino acid sequence: CASSRTSGLNTGELFF. This rearrangement joins TRBV19 to TRBJ2-2; tentative D call: TRBD2 (6 bases). V was shortened by 4 bases and J by 2 bases, with 14 bases between the two germline ends. The CDR3 is made up of 16 amino acids. The germline gives CDR1 LNHDA, CDR2 SQIVND (reference sequence).

V and J are TRBV5-1 and TRBJ2-7; 9 positions match TRBD1. CDR3 length: 13 residues. Germline-derived CDR1 and CDR2 are SGHRS and YFSETQ. V lost 5 bases to trimming and J lost 7 bases; unmatched junction nucleotides: 7. Written as DNA, the CDR3 is TGCGCCAGCAGACCGGGACAGGGCAAGGAGCAGTACTTC. It codes for CASRPGQGKEQYF. The entire variable domain, with the rest obtained from reference TRBV5-1 and TRBJ2-7, is as follows: KAGVTQTPRYLIKTRGQQVTLSCSPISGHRSVSWYQQTPGQGLQFLFEYFSETQRNKGNFPGRFSGRQFSNSRSEMNVSTLELGDSALYLCASRPGQGKEQYFGPGTRLTVT.

This clone was seen only a few times. The J gene is TRBJ1-5, the V gene TRBV27; TRBD1 agrees at 10 bases. The CDR3 extends over 15 amino acids. Looked up from germline, CDR1 is MNHEY and CDR2 is SMNVEV (reference sequence). V gave up 5 bases and J gave up 3 bases; unmatched junction bases: 4. The DNA of the CDR3 is TGTGCCAGCAGTACTGGGACAGGGGTCAATCAGCCCCAGCATTTT. Translated, it gives CASSTGTGVNQPQHF.

V gene TRBV5-6 combines with J gene TRBJ1-5, with 7 bases aligning to TRBD1. The CDR3 is 14 amino acids. Germline lookup yields CDR1 SGHDT and CDR2 YYEEEE. With 4 bases clipped from V and 4 bases from J, the junction kept 5 bases outside the gene matches. The CDR3 loop reads CASSRGQNNQPQHF. The DNA for the CDR3 is TGTGCCAGCAGCCGGGGACAGAATAATCAGCCCCAGCATTTT.

V usage is TRBV19 and J usage is TRBJ1-5, with 8 bases fitting TRBD1. The CDR3 extends over 16 amino acids. V lost 4 bases and J lost 3; bases outside the gene matches: 8. Germline V gives CDR1 LNHDA, CDR2 SQIVND (reference sequence). The CDR3 loop is CASSTSSRGHNQPQHF. In DNA form, the CDR3 reads TGTGCCAGTAGTACTTCTTCCAGGGGGCACAATCAGCCCCAGCATTTT.

This chain links TRBV7-6 with TRBJ2-1; D not certain. The CDR3 is 11 residues long. Per germline, CDR1 SGHVS and CDR2 FNYEAQ. The V and J ends lost 4 bases and 6 bases respectively, with 4 bases between them. The CDR3 sequence is CASSSPNEQFF. CDR3 DNA: TGTGCCAGCAGCTCACCCAATGAGCAGTTCTTC.

V gene TRBV30 combines with J gene TRBJ2-1; TRBD2 agrees at 8 bases. Germline CDR1 reads GTSNPN; CDR2 reads SVGIG (reference sequence). J gave up 4 bases and V 3 bases, and 2 bases lay outside the gene matches. This CDR3 spans 13 amino acids. CDR3 in amino acids: CAWRAGAYNEQFF. CDR3 bases: TGTGCCTGGAGAGCGGGGGCATACAATGAGCAGTTCTTC.

This chain connects TRBV7-2 to TRBJ2-7, with D maybe TRBD2 (5 bases). CDR1 is SGHTA, CDR2 FQGNSA, per germline. The CDR3 runs to 14 residues. Trimming stripped 1 base from V and 3 bases from J, with 10 bases between. The CDR3 reads CASSLGYGDYEQYF. CDR3 sequence (DNA): TGTGCCAGCAGCTTAGGGTACGGGGACTACGAGCAGTACTTC.

V is TRBV7-8 and J is TRBJ2-1, with D perhaps matching TRBD2 (6 bases). Germline lookup yields CDR1 SGHVS and CDR2 FQNEAQ. The length of the CDR3 is 15 residues. Trimming removed 1 base at V and 9 bases at J, with 16 bases between. This chain's CDR3 is CASSLGPGARGEQFF. The DNA of the CDR3 is TGTGCCAGCAGCTTAGGCCCAGGAGCGCGGGGTGAGCAGTTCTTC.

This sequence joins TRBV6-2 or TRBV6-3 and TRBJ2-1, with 10 bases identical to TRBD2. CDR1 and CDR2 from the germline V gene are MNHEY and SVGEGT. The CDR3 spans 18 residues. J lost 2 bases, V lost 6 bases, and 13 bases had no gene match. The CDR3 DNA reads as TGTGCCAGCAGCTCACTAGCGGGATCTACTAGAGCCTACAATGAGCAGTTCTTC. Its protein product is CASSSLAGSTRAYNEQFF.

The chain couples TRBV15 to TRBJ2-7; 13 nucleotides line up with TRBD2. Per germline, CDR1 LNHNV and CDR2 YYDKDF (reference sequence). The CDR3 runs 18 residues. V dropped 0 bases and J dropped 7; count of bases not matched to a gene: 12. The CDR3: CATSRDLGLAGPTREQYV. The CDR3, as DNA: TGTGCCACCAGCAGAGATCTGGGACTAGCGGGACCTACGAGGGAGCAGTACGTC.

The rearrangement links TRBV11-2 to TRBJ1-5; D not certain. Trimming removed 1 base at V and 2 bases at J, with 12 bases between. CDR1 SGHAT and CDR2 FQNNGV come from the germline V gene. The CDR3 has 16 amino acids. CDR3 in amino acids: CASSLVHLGGNQPQHF. The CDR3 DNA is TGTGCCAGCAGCTTAGTACACCTGGGAGGCAATCAGCCCCAGCATTTT.

This chain uses TRBV9 with TRBJ1-2; weak D call: TRBD1 (6 bases). The V gene's germline CDR1 is SGDLS and CDR2 YYNGEE. CDR3 length equals 14 residues. Trimming shortened V by 4 bases and J by 4 bases, and 14 bases separated the two germline ends. The CDR3 reads CASSPRGESYGYTF. The DNA for the CDR3 is TGTGCCAGCAGCCCGAGGGGGGAGAGCTATGGCTACACCTTC.

This clone was seen only once. V usage is TRBV9 and J usage is TRBJ1-3; no firm D call. Per germline, CDR1 SGDLS and CDR2 YYNGEE. This CDR3 contains 15 residues. The V end was cut by 0 bases, the J end by 1 base, with 8 bases between. This CDR3 reads CASSVGVGSGNTIYF. CDR3 in DNA: TGTGCCAGCAGCGTAGGGGTGGGTTCTGGAAACACCATATATTTT.

The chain couples TRBV3-1 (or the pseudogene TRBV3-2) to TRBJ2-7, with a tentative D call TRBD2 (6 bases). Trimming took 2 bases from V and 3 from J, leaving 14 bases between them. The CDR3 spans 15 residues. Germline CDR1 and CDR2: LGHDT and YNNKEL (reference sequence). CDR3 coding DNA: TGTGCCAGCAGCCAAAGTGGGGGGACGGGCTACGAGCAGTACTTC. It yields the protein CASSQSGGTGYEQYF.

The CDR3 sequence: CASSVAGGLETQYF. CDR3 bases: TGTGCCAGCAGCGTAGCGGGAGGGCTGGAGACCCAGTACTTC. The genes are TRBV9 and TRBJ2-5; TRBD2 aligns across 8 bases. The CDR3 runs to 14 residues. The junction had 3 bases not matched to a gene; V was cut back by 0 bases and J by 5 bases. From germline, CDR1 is SGDLS and CDR2 YYNGEE.

In regard to this clone: Germline and junction disagree at one end, which may indicate a read error. The rearrangement joins TRBV10-3 to TRBJ1-5, with a tentative D call TRBD1 (5 bases). The CDR3 length is 13 residues. CDR1 and CDR2 from the germline V gene are ENHRY and SYGVKD. The CDR3 DNA reads as TGTGCCATCGGTGAGGGGCGGGATCAGCCCCAGCATTTT. Its translation: CAIGEGRDQPQHF.

The CDR3 nucleotides read TGTGCCAGCAGCTTCGGACAGGGCGTTAAGACCCAGTACTTC. It yields the protein CASSFGQGVKTQYF. The chain combines TRBV7-2 with TRBJ2-5; 8 nucleotides align to TRBD1. Germline CDR1 is SGHTA and CDR2 is FQGNSA. The CDR3 is 14 residues long. The V gene end was trimmed by 3 bases and the J gene end by 6 bases; junction bases not matched to a gene: 6.

The CDR3 region is CASSPLGVVNTQYF. Written as DNA, the CDR3 is TGTGCCAGCTCACCACTGGGAGTTGTAAATACGCAGTATTTT. This rearrangement joins TRBV18 to TRBJ2-3; possibly TRBD2 for D (5 bases). CDR3 length: 14 residues. Trimming removed 1 base at V and 7 bases at J, with 12 bases between. Germline CDR1 reads KGHSH; CDR2 reads LQKENI.

This clone was detected once. V gene TRBV7-9 combines with J gene TRBJ2-7; the D is unclear. Germline CDR1 is SEHNR and CDR2 is FQNEAQ (reference sequence). V lost 1 base to trimming and J lost 6 bases, with 10 bases between them. The length of the CDR3 is 13 residues. CDR3 amino acids: CASSLGTDAEQYV. The CDR3 nucleotides are TGTGCCAGCAGCTTAGGAACAGACGCCGAGCAGTACGTC.

V gene TRBV7-6 combines with J gene TRBJ1-3; unclear D gene. The CDR3 spans 14 residues. Trimming left V 3 bases short and J 0 bases short, with 6 bases between. The germline gives CDR1 SGHVS, CDR2 FNYEAQ. The CDR3 sequence is CASSLTNSGNTIYF. As DNA, the CDR3 is TGTGCCAGCAGCTTGACCAACTCTGGAAACACCATATATTTT.

V and J are TRBV7-2 and TRBJ1-5; 7 nucleotides match TRBD1. Looked up from germline, CDR1 is SGHTA and CDR2 is FQGNSA. J gave up 2 bases and V 2 bases, and 3 bases lay outside the gene matches. The CDR3 spans 15 residues. The CDR3 nucleotides read TGTGCCAGCAGCTTACGACAGGGCGGCAATCAGCCCCAGCATTTT. Amino acids: CASSLRQGGNQPQHF.

The chain employs TRBV18 and TRBJ1-3; TRBD1 matches at 7 bases. V lost 5 bases to trimming and J lost 4 bases; unmatched junction nucleotides: 5. The CDR3 extends over 14 amino acids. Germline-derived CDR1 and CDR2 are KGHSH and LQKENI. The CDR3 DNA is TGTGCCAGCTCAAGGGGACAGCAAGGAAACACCATATATTTT. This encodes CASSRGQQGNTIYF.

J is TRBJ1-5 and V is TRBV10-3, with unresolved D. The germline V and J ends were trimmed by 3 bases and 11 bases, with 14 bases remaining between them. The germline V gene has CDR1 ENHRY and CDR2 SYGVKD. CDR3 size: 13 residues. The CDR3 sequence: CAISDLGLTAQHF. DNA of the CDR3: TGTGCCATCAGTGATTTGGGTCTTACGGCCCAGCATTTT.